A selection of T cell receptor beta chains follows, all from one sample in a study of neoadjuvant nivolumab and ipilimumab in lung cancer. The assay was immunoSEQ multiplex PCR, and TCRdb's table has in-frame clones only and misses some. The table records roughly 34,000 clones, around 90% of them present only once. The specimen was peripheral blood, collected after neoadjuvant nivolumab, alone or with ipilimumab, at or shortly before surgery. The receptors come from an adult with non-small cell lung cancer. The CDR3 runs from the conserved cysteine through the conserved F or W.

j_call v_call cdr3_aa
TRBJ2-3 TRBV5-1 CASSSGGITDTQYF
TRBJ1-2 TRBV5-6 CASSPGLGTGTLYGYTF
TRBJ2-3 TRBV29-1 CSDQTRQGATDTQYF
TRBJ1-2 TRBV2 CASSEGVRHGYTF
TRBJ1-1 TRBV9 CASSVGLGGRYTEAFF
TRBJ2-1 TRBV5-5 CASSAPHRGRNEQFF
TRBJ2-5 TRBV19 CASRETGEETQYF
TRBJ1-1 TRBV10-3 CASGQGALNTEAFF
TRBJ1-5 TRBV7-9 CASSLEAGQPQHF
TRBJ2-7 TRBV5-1 CASSLPGEPYEQYF